The clone carrying this T cell receptor beta chain has just a few counts. The data stem from a study of blood T cell repertoires in COVID-19. The V gene's germline CDR1 is LGHNA and CDR2 YNFKEQ. The CDR3 contains 15 residues. Trimming cost V 0 bases and J 1 base, with 6 bases left between them. Method: immunoSEQ multiplex PCR; TCRdb's copy keeps in-frame clones and lacks some. The data show some 250,000 clones, around 81% seen once. Sequencing used peripheral blood. The TCR comes from a man aged 45-65 years with active or convalescent COVID-19. The chain couples TRBV4-2 to TRBJ2-2; tentative D call: TRBD2 (5 bases). This chain's CDR3 is CASSQDGKNTGELFF. CDR3 sequence (DNA): TGTGCCAGCAGCCAAGACGGGAAGAACACCGGGGAGCTGTTTTTT.